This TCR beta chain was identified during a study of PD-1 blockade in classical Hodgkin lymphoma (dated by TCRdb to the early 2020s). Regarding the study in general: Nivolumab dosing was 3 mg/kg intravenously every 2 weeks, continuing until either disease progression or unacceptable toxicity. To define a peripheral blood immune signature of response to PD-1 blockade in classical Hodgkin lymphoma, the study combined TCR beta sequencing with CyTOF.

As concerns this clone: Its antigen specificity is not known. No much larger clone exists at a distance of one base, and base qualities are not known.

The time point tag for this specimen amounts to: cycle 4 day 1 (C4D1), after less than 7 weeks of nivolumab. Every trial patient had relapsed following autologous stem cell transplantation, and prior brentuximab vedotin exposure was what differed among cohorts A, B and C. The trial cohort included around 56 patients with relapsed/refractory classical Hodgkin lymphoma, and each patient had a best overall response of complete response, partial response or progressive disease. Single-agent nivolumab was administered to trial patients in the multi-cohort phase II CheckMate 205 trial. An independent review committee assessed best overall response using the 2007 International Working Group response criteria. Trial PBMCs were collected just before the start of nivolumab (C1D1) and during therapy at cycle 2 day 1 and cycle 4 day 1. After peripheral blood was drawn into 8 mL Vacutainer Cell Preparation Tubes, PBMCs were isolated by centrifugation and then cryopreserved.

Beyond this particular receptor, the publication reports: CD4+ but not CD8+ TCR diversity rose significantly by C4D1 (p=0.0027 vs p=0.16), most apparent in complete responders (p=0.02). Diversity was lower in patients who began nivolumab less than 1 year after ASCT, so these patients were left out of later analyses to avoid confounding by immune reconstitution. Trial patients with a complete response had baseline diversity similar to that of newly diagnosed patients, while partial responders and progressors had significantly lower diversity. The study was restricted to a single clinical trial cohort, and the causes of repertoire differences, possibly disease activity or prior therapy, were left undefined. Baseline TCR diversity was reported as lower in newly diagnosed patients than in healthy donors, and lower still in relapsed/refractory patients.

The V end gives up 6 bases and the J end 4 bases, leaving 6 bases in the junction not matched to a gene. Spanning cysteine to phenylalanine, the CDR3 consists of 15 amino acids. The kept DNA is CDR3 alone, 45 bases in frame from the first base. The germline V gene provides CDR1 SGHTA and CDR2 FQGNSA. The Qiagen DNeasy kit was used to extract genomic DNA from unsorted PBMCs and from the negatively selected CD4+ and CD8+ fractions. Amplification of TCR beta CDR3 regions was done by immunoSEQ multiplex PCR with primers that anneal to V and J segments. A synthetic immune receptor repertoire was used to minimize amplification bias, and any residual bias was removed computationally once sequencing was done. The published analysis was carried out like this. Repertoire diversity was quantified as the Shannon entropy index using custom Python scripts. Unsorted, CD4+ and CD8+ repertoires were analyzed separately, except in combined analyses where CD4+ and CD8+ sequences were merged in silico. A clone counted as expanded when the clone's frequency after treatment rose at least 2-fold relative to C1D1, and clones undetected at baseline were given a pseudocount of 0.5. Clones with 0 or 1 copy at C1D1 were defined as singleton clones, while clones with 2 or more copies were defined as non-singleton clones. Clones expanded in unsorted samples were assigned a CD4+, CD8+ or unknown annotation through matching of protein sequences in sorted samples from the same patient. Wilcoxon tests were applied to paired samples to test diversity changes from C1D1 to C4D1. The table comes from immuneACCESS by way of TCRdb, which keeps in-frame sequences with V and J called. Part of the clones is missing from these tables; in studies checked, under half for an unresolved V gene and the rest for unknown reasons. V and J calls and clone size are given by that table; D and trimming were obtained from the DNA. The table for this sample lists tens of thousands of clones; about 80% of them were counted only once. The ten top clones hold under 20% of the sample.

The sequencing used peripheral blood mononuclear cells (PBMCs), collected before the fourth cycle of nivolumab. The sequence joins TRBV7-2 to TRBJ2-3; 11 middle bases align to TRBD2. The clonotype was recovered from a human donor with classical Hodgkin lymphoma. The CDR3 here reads CASSLLAGVADTQYF. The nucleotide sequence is TGTGCCAGCAGTCTACTAGCGGGAGTTGCAGATACGCAGTATTTT.